Below, 9 T cell receptor beta chains from the same sample are listed, as sequenced in a study of CD8+CD57+ T cells in acquired aplastic anemia. Profiling that covered TCR beta VDJ and CDR3 relied on genomic DNA as its template. Via MiXCR, TCRdb re-called the reads, giving one row per CDR3 protein. This sample carries under 250,000 distinct CDR3 sequences, almost 35% of them seen once, and the ten largest clones take 1% to 1.3%. The sequencing input was sorted CD4+, CD8+, or CD8+CD57+ T cells (not recorded which) from PBMCs. The receptors were gathered from a human donor in good health, serving as a control.

The chain links TRBV25-1 to TRBJ2-7; tentatively, D is TRBD2 (5 bases). V gave up 6 bases and J gave up 7 bases, with 19 bases separating them. The CDR3 is 14 residues long. Germline CDR1 MGHDK, CDR2 SYGVNS. CDR3 in amino acids: CASSSPVTTGEQYF. The CDR3 nucleotides read TGTGCCAGCAGCTCACCCGTGACTACGGGGGAGCAGTACTTC.

This clonotype was observed a single time. A much larger clone lies one base from this, so it may be a read error. The chain links TRBV7-9 to TRBJ2-3, with no clear D. This CDR3 has 11 amino acids. CDR1 and CDR2 (germline): SEHNR, FQNEAQ (reference sequence). The ends were cut back, 5 bases at V and 6 bases at J, with 6 bases in the middle. The CDR3 is CASSHGDTQYF. The CDR3 DNA reads TGTGCCAGCAGCCACGGGGATACGCAGTATTTT.

A word on this clonotype: This sequence may be a read error, since a much larger clone differs from it by one base. The chain combines TRBV20-1 with TRBJ2-7; D is ambiguous. There are 15 residues in the CDR3. Germline CDR1 DFQATT, CDR2 SNEGSKA (reference sequence). This CDR3 reads CSASLPAGFSYEQHF. In DNA form, the CDR3 reads TGCAGTGCTAGTCTCCCAGCCGGGTTCTCCTACGAGCAGCACTTC.

This clonotype was seen many times. J is TRBJ2-7 and V is TRBV24-1; D is undetermined. CDR1 and CDR2 (germline): KGHDR, SFDVKD. Between the trimmed V and J ends, which lost 3 bases and 6 bases, there was a span of 14 bases. This CDR3 region has 14 residues. CDR3 DNA: TGTGCCACCAGTGATCCCCGAGAAGGCGGCGAGCAGTACTTC. Encoded protein: CATSDPREGGEQYF.

This clonotype was seen a single time. The chain employs TRBV19 and TRBJ1-5, with 7 bases lining up with TRBD1. The germline V gene has CDR1 LNHDA and CDR2 SQIVND (reference sequence). The junction had 9 bases not matched to a gene; V was cut back by 4 bases and J by 6 bases. The CDR3 extends over 15 amino acids. CDR3 amino acids: CASSTNPGGSQPQHF. CDR3 nucleotides: TGTGCCAGTAGTACCAATCCAGGGGGATCTCAGCCCCAGCATTTT.

This clonotype was found once. A much larger clone differs by one base, so this may be a read error. The CDR3 DNA reads TGCGCCAGCAGCTCCACAGGAACCGCAGATACGCAGTATTTT. This translates into CASSSTGTADTQYF. The chain is built from TRBV5-1 and TRBJ2-3; possibly TRBD1 for D (5 bases). Trimming pared 3 bases from V and 4 bases from J, leaving 12 bases between. The V gene's germline CDR1 is SGHRS and CDR2 YFSETQ. This CDR3 is 14 amino acids long.

This clonotype was counted only a few times. The chain links TRBV18 to TRBJ1-1; a possible D gene is TRBD1 (5 bases). V was shortened by 5 bases and J by 7 bases, with 8 bases between the two germline ends. There are 11 residues in the CDR3. Germline lookup yields CDR1 KGHSH and CDR2 LQKENI. CDR3: CASSGGIEAFF. The DNA for the CDR3 is TGTGCCAGCTCAGGGGGGATTGAAGCTTTCTTT.

The sample holds many counts of this clonotype. V is TRBV19 and J is TRBJ1-6, with 8 bases fitting TRBD1. The CDR3 sequence is 15 residues long. V dropped 5 bases and J dropped 9; count of bases not matched to a gene: 9. Germline CDR1 is LNHDA and CDR2 is SQIVND (reference sequence). The CDR3 is CASSFTGQAASPLHF. In DNA form, the CDR3 reads TGTGCCAGTAGTTTCACGGGACAGGCGGCTTCACCCCTCCACTTT.

The chain links TRBV2 to TRBJ2-5; the match to TRBD2 covers 14 bases. The CDR3 length is 15 residues. Looked up from germline, CDR1 is SNHLY and CDR2 is FYNNEI. V lost 6 bases to trimming and J lost 5 bases; unmatched junction nucleotides: 5. The CDR3 coding sequence is TGTGCCAGCAGCCAGACTAGCGGGGGGGCGGAGACCCAGTACTTC. Translated, it gives CASSQTSGGAETQYF.